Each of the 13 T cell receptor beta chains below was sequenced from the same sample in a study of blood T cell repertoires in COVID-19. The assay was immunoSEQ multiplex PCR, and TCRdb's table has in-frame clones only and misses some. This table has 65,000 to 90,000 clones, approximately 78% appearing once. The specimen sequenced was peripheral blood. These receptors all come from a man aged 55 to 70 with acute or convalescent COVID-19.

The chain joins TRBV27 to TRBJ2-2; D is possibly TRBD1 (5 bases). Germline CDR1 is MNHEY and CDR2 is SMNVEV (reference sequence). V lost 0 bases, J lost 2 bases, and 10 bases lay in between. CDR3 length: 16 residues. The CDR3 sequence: CASSLSRTSNTGELFF. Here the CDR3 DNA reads TGTGCCAGCAGTTTATCGAGGACATCCAACACCGGGGAGCTGTTTTTT.

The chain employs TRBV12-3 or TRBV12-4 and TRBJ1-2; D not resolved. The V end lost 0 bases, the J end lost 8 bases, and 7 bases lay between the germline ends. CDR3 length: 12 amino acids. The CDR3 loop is CASSLAAEGYTF. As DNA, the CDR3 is TGTGCCAGCAGTTTAGCGGCAGAAGGCTACACCTTC.

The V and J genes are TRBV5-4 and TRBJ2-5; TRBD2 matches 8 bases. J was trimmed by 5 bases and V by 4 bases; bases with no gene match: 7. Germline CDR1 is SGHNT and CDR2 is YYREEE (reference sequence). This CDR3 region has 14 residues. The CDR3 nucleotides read TGTGCCAGCAGCGCCCGGGGGGGTACGGAGACCCAGTACTTC. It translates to CASSARGGTETQYF.

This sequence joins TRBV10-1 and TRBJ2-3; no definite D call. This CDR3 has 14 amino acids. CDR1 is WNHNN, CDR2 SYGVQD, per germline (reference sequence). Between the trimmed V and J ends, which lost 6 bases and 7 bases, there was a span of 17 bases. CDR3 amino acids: CASSELYEANTQYF. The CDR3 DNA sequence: TGCGCCAGCAGCGAGCTATATGAAGCTAATACGCAGTATTTT.

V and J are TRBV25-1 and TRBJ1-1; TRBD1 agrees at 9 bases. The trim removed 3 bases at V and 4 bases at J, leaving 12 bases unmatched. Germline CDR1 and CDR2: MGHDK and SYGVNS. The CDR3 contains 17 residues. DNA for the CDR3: TGTGCCAGCAGTGAGTACCCGGGACAGGGCCAGGGCACTGAAGCTTTCTTT. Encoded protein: CASSEYPGQGQGTEAFF.

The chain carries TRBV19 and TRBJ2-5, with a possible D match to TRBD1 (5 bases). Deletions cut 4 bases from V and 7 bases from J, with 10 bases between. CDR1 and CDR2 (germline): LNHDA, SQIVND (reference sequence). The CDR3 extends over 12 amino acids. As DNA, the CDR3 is TGTGCCAGTAGTACTGGACAAATGACCCAGTACTTC. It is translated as CASSTGQMTQYF.

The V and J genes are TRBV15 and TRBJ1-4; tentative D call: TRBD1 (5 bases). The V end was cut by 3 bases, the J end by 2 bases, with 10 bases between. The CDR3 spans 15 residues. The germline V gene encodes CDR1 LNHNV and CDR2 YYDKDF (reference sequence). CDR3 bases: TGTGCCACCAGCAGGCCGCAGGGCACTAATGAAAAACTGTTTTTT. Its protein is CATSRPQGTNEKLFF.

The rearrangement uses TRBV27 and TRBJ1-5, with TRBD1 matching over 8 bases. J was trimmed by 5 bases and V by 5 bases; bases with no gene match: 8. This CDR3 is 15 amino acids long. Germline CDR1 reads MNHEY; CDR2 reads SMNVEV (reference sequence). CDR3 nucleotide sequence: TGTGCCAGCAGTATGGGACAGGATGCCTATCAGCCCCAGCATTTT. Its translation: CASSMGQDAYQPQHF.

CDR3: CASNSGGGTDTQYF. CDR3 bases: TGCGCCAGCAACAGCGGGGGCGGGACAGATACGCAGTATTTT. The chain is built from TRBV5-1 and TRBJ2-3; 8 nucleotides match TRBD2. The trim removed 6 bases at V and 3 bases at J, leaving 6 bases unmatched. In germline, CDR1 is SGHRS, CDR2 YFSETQ. This CDR3 region has 14 residues.

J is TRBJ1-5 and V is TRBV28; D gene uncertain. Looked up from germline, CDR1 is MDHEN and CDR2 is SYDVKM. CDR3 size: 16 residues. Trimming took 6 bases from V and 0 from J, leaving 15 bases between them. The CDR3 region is CASSPGGRDSNQPQHF. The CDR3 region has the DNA TGTGCCAGCAGCCCGGGAGGGCGGGATAGCAATCAGCCCCAGCATTTT. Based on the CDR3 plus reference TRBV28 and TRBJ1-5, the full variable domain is DVKVTQSSRYLVKRTGEKVFLECVQDMDHENMFWYRQDPGLGLRLIYFSYDVKMKEKGDIPEGYSVSREKKERFSLILESASTNQTSMYLCASSPGGRDSNQPQHFGDGTRLSIL.

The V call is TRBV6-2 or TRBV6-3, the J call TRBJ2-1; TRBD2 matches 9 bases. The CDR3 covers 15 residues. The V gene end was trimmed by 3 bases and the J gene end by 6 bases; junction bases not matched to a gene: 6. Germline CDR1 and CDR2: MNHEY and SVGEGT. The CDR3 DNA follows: TGTGCCAGCAGTTATGTTGCGGGGGGGCCCAATGAGCAGTTCTTC. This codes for CASSYVAGGPNEQFF.

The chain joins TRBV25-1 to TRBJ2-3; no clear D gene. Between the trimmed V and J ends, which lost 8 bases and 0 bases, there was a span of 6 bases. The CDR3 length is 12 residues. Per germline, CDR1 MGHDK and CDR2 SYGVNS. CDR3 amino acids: CASRGSTDTQYF. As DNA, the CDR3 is TGTGCCAGCCGAGGTAGCACAGATACGCAGTATTTT.

The CDR3 DNA follows: TGTGCCAGCAGTTACTCGAGTCCCCAAGCCTACGAGCAGTACTTC. This codes for CASSYSSPQAYEQYF. The chain employs TRBV6-2 or TRBV6-3 and TRBJ2-7; D remains unclear. Trimming left V 0 bases short and J 2 bases short, with 11 bases between. The CDR3 length is 15 residues. CDR1 is MNHEY and CDR2 is SVGEGT in the germline V gene.